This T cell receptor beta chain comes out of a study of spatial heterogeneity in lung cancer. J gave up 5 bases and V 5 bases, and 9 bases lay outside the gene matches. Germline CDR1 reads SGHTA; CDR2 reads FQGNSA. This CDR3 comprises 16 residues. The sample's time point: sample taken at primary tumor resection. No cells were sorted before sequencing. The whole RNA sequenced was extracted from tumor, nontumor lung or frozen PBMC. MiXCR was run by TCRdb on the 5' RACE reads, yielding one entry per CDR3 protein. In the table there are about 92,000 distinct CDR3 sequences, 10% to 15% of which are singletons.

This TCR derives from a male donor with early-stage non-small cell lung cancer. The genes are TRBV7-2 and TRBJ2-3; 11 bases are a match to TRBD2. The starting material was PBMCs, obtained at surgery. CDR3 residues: CASSTLAGGPGDTQYF. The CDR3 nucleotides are TGTGCCAGCAGCACCTTAGCGGGGGGGCCGGGAGATACGCAGTATTTT.